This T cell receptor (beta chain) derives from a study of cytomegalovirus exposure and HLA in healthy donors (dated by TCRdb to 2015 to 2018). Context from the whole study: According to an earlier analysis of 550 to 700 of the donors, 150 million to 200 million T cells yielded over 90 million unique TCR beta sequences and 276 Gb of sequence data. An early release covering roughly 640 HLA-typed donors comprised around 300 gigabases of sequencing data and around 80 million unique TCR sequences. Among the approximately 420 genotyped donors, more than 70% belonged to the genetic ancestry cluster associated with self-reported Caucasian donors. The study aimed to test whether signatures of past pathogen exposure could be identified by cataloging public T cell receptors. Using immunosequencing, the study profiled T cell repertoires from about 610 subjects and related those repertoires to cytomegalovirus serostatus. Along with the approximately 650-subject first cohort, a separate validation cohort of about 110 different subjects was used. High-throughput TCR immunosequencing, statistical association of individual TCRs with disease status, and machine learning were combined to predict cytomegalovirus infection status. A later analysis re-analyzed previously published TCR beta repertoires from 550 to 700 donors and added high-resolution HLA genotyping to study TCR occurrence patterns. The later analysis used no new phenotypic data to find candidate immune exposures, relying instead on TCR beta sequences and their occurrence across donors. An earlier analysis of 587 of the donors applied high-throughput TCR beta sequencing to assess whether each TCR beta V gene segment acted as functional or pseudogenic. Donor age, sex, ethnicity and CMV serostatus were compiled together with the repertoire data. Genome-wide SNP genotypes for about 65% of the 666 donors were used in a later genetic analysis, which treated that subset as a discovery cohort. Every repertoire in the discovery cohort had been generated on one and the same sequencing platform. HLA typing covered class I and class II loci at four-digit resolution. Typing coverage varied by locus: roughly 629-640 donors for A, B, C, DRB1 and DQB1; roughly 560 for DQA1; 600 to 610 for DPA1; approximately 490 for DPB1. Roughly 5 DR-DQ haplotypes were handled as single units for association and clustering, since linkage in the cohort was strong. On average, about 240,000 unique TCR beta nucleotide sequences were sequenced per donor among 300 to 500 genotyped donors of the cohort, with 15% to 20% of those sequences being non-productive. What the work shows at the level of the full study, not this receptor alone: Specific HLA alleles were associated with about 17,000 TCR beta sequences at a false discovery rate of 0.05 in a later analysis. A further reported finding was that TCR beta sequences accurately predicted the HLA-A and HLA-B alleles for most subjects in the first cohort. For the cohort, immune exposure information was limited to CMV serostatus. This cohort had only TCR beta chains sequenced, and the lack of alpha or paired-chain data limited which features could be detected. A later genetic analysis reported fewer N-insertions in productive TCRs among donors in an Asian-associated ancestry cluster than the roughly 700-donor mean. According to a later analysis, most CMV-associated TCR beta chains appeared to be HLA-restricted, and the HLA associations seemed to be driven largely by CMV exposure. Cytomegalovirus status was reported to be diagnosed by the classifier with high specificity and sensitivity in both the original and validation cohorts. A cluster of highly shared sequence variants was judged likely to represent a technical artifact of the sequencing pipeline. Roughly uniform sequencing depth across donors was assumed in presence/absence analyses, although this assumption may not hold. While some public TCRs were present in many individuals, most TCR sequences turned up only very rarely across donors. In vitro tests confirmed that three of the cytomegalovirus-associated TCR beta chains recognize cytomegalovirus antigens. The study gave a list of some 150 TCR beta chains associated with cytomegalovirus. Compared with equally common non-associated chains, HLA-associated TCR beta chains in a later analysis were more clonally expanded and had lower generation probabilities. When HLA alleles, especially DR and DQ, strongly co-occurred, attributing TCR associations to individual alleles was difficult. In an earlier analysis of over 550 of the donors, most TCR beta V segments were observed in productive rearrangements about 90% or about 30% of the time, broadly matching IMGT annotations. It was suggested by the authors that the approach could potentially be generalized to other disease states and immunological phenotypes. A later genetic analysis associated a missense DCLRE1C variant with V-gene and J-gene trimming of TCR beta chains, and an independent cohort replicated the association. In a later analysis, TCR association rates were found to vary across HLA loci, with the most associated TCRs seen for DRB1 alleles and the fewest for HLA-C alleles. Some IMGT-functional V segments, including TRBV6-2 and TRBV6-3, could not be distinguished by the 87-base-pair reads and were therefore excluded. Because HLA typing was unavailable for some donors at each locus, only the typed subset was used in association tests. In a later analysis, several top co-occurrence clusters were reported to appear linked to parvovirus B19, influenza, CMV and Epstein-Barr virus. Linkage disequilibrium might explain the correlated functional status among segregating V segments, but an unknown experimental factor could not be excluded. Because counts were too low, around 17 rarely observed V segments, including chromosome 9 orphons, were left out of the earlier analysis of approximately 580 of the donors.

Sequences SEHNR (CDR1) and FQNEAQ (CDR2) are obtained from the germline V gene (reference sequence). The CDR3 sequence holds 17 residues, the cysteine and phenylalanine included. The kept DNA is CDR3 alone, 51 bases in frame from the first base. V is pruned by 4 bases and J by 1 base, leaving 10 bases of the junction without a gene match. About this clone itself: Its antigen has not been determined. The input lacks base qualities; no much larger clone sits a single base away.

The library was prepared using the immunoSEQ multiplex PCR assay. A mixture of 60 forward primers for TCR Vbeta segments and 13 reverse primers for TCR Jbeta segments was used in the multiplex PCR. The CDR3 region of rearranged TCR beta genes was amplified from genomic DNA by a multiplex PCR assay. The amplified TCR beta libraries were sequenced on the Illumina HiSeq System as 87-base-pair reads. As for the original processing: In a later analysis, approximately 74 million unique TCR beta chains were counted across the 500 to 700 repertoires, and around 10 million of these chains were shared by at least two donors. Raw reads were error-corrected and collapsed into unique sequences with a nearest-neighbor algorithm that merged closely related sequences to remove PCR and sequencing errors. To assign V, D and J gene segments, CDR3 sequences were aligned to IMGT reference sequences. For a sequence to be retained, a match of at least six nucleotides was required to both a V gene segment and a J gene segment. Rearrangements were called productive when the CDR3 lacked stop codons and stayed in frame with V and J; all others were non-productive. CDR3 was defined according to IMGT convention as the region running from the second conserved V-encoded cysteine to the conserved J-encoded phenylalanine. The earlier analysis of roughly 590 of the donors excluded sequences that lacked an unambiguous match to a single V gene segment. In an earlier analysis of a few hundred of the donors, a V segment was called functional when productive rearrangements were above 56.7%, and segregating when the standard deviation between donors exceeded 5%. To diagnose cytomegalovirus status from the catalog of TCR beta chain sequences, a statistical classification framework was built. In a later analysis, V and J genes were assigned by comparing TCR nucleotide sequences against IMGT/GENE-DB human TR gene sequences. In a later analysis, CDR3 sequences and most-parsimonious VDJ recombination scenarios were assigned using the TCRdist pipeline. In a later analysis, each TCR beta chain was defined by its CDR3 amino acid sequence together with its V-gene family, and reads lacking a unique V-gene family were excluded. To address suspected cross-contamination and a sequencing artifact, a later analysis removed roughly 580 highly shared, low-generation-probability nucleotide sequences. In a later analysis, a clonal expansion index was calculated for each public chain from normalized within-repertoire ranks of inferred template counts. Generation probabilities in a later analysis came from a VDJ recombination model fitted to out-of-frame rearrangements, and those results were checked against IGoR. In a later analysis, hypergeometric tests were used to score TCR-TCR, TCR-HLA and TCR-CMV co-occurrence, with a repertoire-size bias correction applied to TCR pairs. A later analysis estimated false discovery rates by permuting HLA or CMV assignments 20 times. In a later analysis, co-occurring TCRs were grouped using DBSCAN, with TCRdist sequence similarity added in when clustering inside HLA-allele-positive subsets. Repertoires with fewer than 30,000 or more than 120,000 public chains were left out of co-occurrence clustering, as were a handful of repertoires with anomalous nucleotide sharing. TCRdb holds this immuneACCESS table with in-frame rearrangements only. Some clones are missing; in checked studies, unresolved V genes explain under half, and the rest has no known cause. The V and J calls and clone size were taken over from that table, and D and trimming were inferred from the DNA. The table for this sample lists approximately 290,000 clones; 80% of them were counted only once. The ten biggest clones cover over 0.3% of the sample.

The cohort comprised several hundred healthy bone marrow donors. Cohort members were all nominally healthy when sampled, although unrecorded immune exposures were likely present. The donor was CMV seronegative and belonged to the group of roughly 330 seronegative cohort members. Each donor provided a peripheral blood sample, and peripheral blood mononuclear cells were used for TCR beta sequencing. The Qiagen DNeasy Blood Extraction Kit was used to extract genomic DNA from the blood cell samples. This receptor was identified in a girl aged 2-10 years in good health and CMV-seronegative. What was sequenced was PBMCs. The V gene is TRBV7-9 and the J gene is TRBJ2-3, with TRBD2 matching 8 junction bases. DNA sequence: TGTGCCAGCAGCTCCCCGGTGAGCGGGAGACGCACAGATACGCAGTATTTT. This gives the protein CASSSPVSGRRTDTQYF.